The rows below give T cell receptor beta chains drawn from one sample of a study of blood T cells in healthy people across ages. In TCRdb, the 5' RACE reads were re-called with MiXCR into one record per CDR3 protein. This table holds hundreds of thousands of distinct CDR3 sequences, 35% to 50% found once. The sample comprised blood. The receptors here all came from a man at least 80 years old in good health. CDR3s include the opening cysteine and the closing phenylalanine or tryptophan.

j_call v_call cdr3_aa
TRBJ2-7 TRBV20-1 CSARDPSGKLSYEQYF
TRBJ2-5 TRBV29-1 CSGGAYNEQYF
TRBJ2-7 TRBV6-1 CASFSGTGGKSYEQYF
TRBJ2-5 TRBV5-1 CASSLTSGSVGEQYF
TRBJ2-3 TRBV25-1 CASSRQAPSTDTQYF
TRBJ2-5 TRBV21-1 CASSKATSGDPKYQETQYF
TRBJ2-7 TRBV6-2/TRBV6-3 CASSPRGRPPYEQYF
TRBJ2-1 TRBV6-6 CASRRQAHSNEQFF
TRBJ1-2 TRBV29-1 CSVEFASGYTF
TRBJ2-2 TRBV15 CATSRDSGGELFF
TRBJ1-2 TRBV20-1 CSATQAGQGRYGYTF
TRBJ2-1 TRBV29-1 CSVVGGGGGNEQFF
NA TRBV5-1 CASSFGTGAYCEQYF